The text below deals with one T cell receptor (beta chain). V was pared by 3 bases and J by 6 bases, with 17 bases between. The CDR3 runs to 15 residues. Looked up from germline, CDR1 is SGHVS and CDR2 is FNYEAQ. Under the authors' procedure: By means of reference gene primer amplification, nucleated cell counts were estimated. Assay: immunoSEQ multiplex PCR; the TCRdb copy retains only in-frame clones and omits some. Clone size and V and J calls were adopted from that table, with D and trimming inferred from the DNA. The sample holds 150,000 or so clones, about 91% seen once. The data belong to a study of blood T cell repertoires in COVID-19. At the level of the study: Some COVID-19 samples were acute and others convalescent; all came from the United States, Italy and Spain. Nucleic acid was either cDNA or gDNA, and it came from T cells, B-cell-depleted T cells, or PBMCs.

Specimen: peripheral blood. The V and J genes are TRBV7-6 and TRBJ1-1; TRBD1 might be the D (5 bases). This clonotype was sampled from a woman aged 55-75 years with acute or convalescent COVID-19. CDR3 coding DNA: TGTGCCAGCAGCTTGTTCAGGGAATCCGGCCCTGAAGCTTTCTTT. This gives the protein CASSLFRESGPEAFF.